Shown below are 7 T cell receptor beta chains from a single sample sequenced in a study of blood T cell repertoires in COVID-19. Repertoires were generated with immunoSEQ multiplex PCR, while TCRdb's copy carries only in-frame clones and drops some. The table lists 120,000 or so clones, approximately 80% of them singletons. Sequencing input: peripheral blood. The origin of the receptors is a man in his 60s with acute or convalescent COVID-19.

V usage is TRBV9 and J usage is TRBJ2-1, with D possibly being TRBD2 (5 bases). Germline CDR1 SGDLS, CDR2 YYNGEE. V was pared by 4 bases and J by 9 bases, with 14 bases between. This CDR3 has 13 amino acids. Written as DNA, the CDR3 is TGTGCCAGCAGCCCCACGCCCGGACTTGAGCAGTTCTTC. It specifies CASSPTPGLEQFF.

This clone appeared once. The V and J genes are TRBV7-6 and TRBJ2-2; D may be TRBD2 (5 bases). The CDR3 sequence is 15 residues long. V was shortened by 1 base and J by 8 bases, with 14 bases between the two germline ends. The germline CDR1 and CDR2 sequences are SGHVS and FNYEAQ. The CDR3 DNA is TGTGCCAGCAGCTTAGGGGGAGCCCGAGGAGGGGAGCTGTTTTTT. This translates into CASSLGGARGGELFF.

The chain recombines TRBV28 with TRBJ2-7; possible D gene TRBD2, 6 bases. Trimming took off 6 bases at V and 1 base at J, with 13 bases between the two ends. CDR1 is MDHEN and CDR2 is SYDVKM in the germline V gene. The CDR3 loop spans 14 amino acids. CDR3 nucleotide sequence: TGTGCCAGCAGCTATAGGGGACTTTCCTACGAGCAGTACTTC. It translates to CASSYRGLSYEQYF.

The table lists this clone with a count of one. This sequence joins TRBV4-1 and TRBJ2-7, with 7 bases identical to TRBD1. V shed 1 base, J shed 3 bases, and the junction held 6 bases outside the gene matches. The CDR3 consists of 15 residues. From germline, CDR1 is MGHRA and CDR2 YSYEKL. CDR3 region: CASSQGIGGLYEQYF. The CDR3, as DNA: TGCGCCAGCAGCCAAGGGATAGGGGGCCTCTACGAGCAGTACTTC.

This clone showed up just a few times. The rearrangement uses TRBV7-2 and TRBJ1-1; TRBD1 might be the D (6 bases). Germline CDR1 reads SGHTA; CDR2 reads FQGNSA. This CDR3 has 13 residues. Deletions cut 2 bases from V and 10 bases from J, with 14 bases between. The CDR3 spells CASSLTTGYGAFF. The CDR3 bases are TGTGCCAGCAGCTTAACGACAGGCTATGGAGCTTTCTTT.

The chain joins TRBV28 to TRBJ2-7; 7 bases line up with TRBD1. Germline V gives CDR1 MDHEN, CDR2 SYDVKM. This CDR3 is built from 17 residues. Losses at the gene ends were 7 bases for V and 2 bases for J; bases not matched to a gene: 17. This chain's CDR3 is CASTPLPGDSSPYEQYF. Written as DNA, the CDR3 is TGTGCCAGCACCCCCCTTCCCGGGGACAGTTCCCCCTACGAGCAGTACTTC.

This chain joins TRBV24-1 and TRBJ2-1, with D uncertain. Looked up from germline, CDR1 is KGHDR and CDR2 is SFDVKD. The CDR3 runs 12 residues. The germline V and J ends were trimmed by 5 bases and 15 bases, with 16 bases remaining between them. The CDR3 is CATSAGLEVPFF. The CDR3 nucleotides read TGTGCCACCAGTGCTGGGTTAGAGGTCCCGTTCTTC.